This T cell receptor beta chain was retrieved from a study of radiation and T cells in renal cell carcinoma. This sample's time point: blood 2 weeks post-SBRT. Noted treatment: 15 Gy SBRT to primary tumor, nephrectomy 4 weeks later. After SBRT, blood was collected at 2 and 4 weeks, plus baseline. Clear cell pathology was present in this patient's renal cell carcinoma. Some clones are missing from TCRdb's copy, which holds only in-frame ones; the method was immunoSEQ multiplex PCR. The sample consists of 100,000 to 150,000 clones, more than 75% of them appearing once. The germline V gene encodes CDR1 MNHEY and CDR2 SMNVEV (reference sequence). V was cut by 6 bases and J by 0 bases, with 12 bases left in between. The CDR3 loop spans 15 amino acids.

The source was blood, collected from a patient whose treatment included radiotherapy and nephrectomy. This TCR was recovered from a woman in her seventies with renal cell carcinoma. V and J are TRBV27 and TRBJ1-3, with unresolved D. The CDR3 region has the DNA TGTGCCAGCAGGTTGAGGGAGGGCTCTGGAAACACCATATATTTT. Protein sequence: CASRLREGSGNTIYF.